This TCR beta chain was sequenced during a study of spatial heterogeneity in lung cancer. CDR1 is SGHTA and CDR2 is FQGNSA in the germline V gene. The CDR3 extends over 16 amino acids. Trimming removed 2 bases at V and 0 bases at J, with 11 bases between. Unique molecular identifiers, one per molecule, were present on every TCR cDNA molecule. Using its own MiXCR run on the 5' RACE reads, TCRdb lists one record per CDR3 protein. The sample comprises about 48,000 distinct CDR3 sequences, about 5.8% of which are singletons, and 11% rests with the top ten. This clonotype was detected many times. Time point specified: sample taken at primary tumor resection. Whole RNA, isolated from tumor, nontumor lung or frozen PBMC, was sequenced without prior sorting. The donors, more than 55 patients with untreated early-stage non-small cell lung cancer, provided the samples.

This specimen was PBMCs, taken at surgery. The chain uses TRBV7-2 and TRBJ1-5; possibly TRBD1 for D (5 bases). This receptor was identified in a male donor with early-stage non-small cell lung cancer. The CDR3 DNA sequence: TGTGCCAGCAGCTTATCGGTGCAGGGTAGCAATCAGCCCCAGCATTTT. This sequence encodes CASSLSVQGSNQPQHF.